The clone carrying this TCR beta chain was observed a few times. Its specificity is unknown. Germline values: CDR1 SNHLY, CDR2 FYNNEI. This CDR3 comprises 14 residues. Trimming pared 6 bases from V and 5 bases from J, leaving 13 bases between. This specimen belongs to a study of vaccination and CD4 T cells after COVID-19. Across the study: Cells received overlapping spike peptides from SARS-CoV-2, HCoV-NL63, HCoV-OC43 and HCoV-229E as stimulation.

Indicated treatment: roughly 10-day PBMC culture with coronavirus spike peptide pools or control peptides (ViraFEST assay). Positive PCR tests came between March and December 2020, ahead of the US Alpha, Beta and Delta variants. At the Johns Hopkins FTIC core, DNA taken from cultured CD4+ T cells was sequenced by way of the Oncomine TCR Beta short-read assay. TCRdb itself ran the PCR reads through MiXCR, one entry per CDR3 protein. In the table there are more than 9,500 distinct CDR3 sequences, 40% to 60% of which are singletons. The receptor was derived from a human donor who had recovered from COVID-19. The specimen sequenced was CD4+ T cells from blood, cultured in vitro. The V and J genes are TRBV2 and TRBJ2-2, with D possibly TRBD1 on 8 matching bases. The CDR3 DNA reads TGTGCCAGCAGAGGACAGGGAGGGACCGGGGAGCTGTTTTTT. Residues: CASRGQGGTGELFF.